These T cell receptor beta chains were read from a single sample in a study of blood T cell repertoires in COVID-19. Using immunoSEQ multiplex PCR, the repertoire was profiled, and TCRdb retains in-frame clones only, with some absent. This table holds approximately 210,000 clones, around 83% found once. Sequenced: peripheral blood. The receptors stem from a woman aged 50 to 60 with acute or convalescent COVID-19. Both conserved end residues are part of each CDR3. The D gene is left open where the match is weak. For some rows the clone size is stated as once, few or many, or as a class when expanded; others skip it.

TRBJ1-5	TRBV21-1	.	.	CASKDRNFSNQPQHF	TGTGCCAGCAAAGACAGGAATTTTAGCAATCAGCCCCAGCATTTT
TRBJ2-5	TRBV5-6	.	.	CASSLGAETQYF	TGTGCCAGCAGCTTGGGAGCAGAGACCCAGTACTTC
TRBJ2-7	TRBV15	TRBD2	.	CATSTNIAGGPHEQYF	TGTGCCACCAGCACAAACATAGCGGGAGGGCCCCACGAGCAGTACTTC
TRBJ1-2	TRBV29-1	TRBD1	.	CSAEGQPGYGYTF	TGCAGCGCCGAGGGACAGCCCGGCTATGGCTACACCTTC
TRBJ1-1	TRBV2	.	.	CASSDRANTEAFF	TGTGCCAGCAGTGACAGGGCGAACACTGAAGCTTTCTTT
TRBJ2-1	TRBV18	.	.	CASSLTRNDNEQFF	TGTGCCAGCTCACTCACAAGAAACGACAATGAGCAGTTCTTC
TRBJ2-7	TRBV5-6	TRBD2	many	CASSFPSGRSSYEQYF	TGTGCCAGCAGCTTCCCTAGCGGCAGAAGCTCCTACGAGCAGTACTTC
TRBJ1-4	TRBV7-9	TRBD1	.	CASSLDRRDRGKRNEKLFF	TGTGCCAGCAGCTTAGATCGTCGGGACAGGGGAAAAAGAAATGAAAAACTGTTTTTT
TRBJ2-1	TRBV10-3	TRBD1	.	CATHHLGTGGSDEQFF	TGTGCCACCCACCATCTAGGGACAGGGGGTTCGGATGAGCAGTTCTTC
TRBJ2-3	TRBV5-6	TRBD2	.	CASSLGGTSGSRNTQYF	TGTGCCAGCAGCTTGGGGGGAACTAGCGGGAGTAGAAATACGCAGTATTTT
TRBJ2-2	TRBV6-2/TRBV6-3	.	.	CASSFGRRQGNTGELFF	TGTGCCAGCAGTTTTGGAAGGCGTCAGGGGAACACCGGGGAGCTGTTTTTT
TRBJ1-1	TRBV18	.	once	CASSPRTSEAFF	TGTGCCAGCTCACCAAGGACATCTGAAGCTTTCTTT
TRBJ1-5	TRBV30	TRBD1	.	CAWSGGTGNNQPQHF	TGTGCCTGGAGTGGGGGGACAGGCAATAATCAGCCCCAGCATTTT
TRBJ1-3	TRBV7-8	.	few	CASSLVSRAGNSGNTIYF	TGTGCCAGCAGCTTAGTGTCCCGGGCAGGGAACTCTGGAAACACCATATATTTT
TRBJ2-7	TRBV3-1/TRBV3-2	.	.	CASSLIGVGEQYF	TGTGCCAGCAGTCTTATAGGGGTGGGGGAGCAGTACTTC
TRBJ1-6	TRBV6-1	TRBD1	few	CASSEYRDRAHSPLHF	TGTGCCAGCAGTGAATACAGGGACAGGGCTCATTCACCCCTCCACTTT
TRBJ2-1	TRBV24-1	.	.	CATSDPNIHQQSYNEQFF	TGTGCCACCAGTGATCCAAATATACACCAACAATCCTACAATGAGCAGTTCTTC
TRBJ2-3	TRBV24-1	.	.	CATSDQHYTDTQYF	TGTGCCACCAGTGATCAACATTACACAGATACGCAGTATTTT
TRBJ2-7	TRBV2	.	.	CASSPLSSYEQYF	TGTGCCAGCAGTCCCCTGTCCTCCTACGAGCAGTACTTC
TRBJ2-1	TRBV7-9	.	.	CASSKELWDFSVGQFF	TGTGCCAGCAGCAAAGAACTGTGGGACTTCTCAGTTGGGCAGTTCTTC
TRBJ2-3	TRBV24-1	.	.	CATSDFGDTQYF	TGTGCCACCAGTGATTTCGGGGATACGCAGTATTTT
TRBJ2-7	TRBV3-1/TRBV3-2	.	.	CASSQEGLFYEQYF	TGTGCCAGCAGCCAAGAAGGACTATTTTACGAGCAGTACTTC
TRBJ2-5	TRBV5-1	TRBD2	once	CASSHYRGTSGTQETQYF	TGCGCCAGCAGCCACTACCGCGGGACTAGCGGGACCCAAGAGACCCAGTACTTC
TRBJ2-5	TRBV3-1/TRBV3-2	.	.	CASSHSPGETQYF	TGTGCCAGCAGCCACTCCCCGGGGGAGACCCAGTACTTC
TRBJ2-1	TRBV19	.	.	CASGRGTYNEQFF	TGTGCCAGTGGGAGAGGGACCTACAATGAGCAGTTCTTC
TRBJ1-6	TRBV25-1	TRBD1	.	CASSETGTGLVPLHF	TGTGCCAGCAGTGAGACCGGGACAGGGTTGGTACCCCTCCACTTT
TRBJ2-1	TRBV7-6	TRBD2	.	CASSPLRTSGSNEQFF	TGTGCCAGCAGCCCCCTCCGGACTAGCGGATCGAATGAGCAGTTCTTC
TRBJ2-7	TRBV5-1	TRBD2	once	CASSLIIWTELLAGGPYEQYF	TGCGCCAGCAGCTTGATTATATGGACAGAACTTTTAGCGGGAGGGCCCTACGAGCAGTACTTC
TRBJ2-2	TRBV29-1	TRBD1	few	CSVEDVRGLTGELFF	TGCAGCGTTGAAGATGTCAGGGGGTTGACCGGGGAGCTGTTTTTT
TRBJ2-7	TRBV6-5	TRBD2	.	CASSYSSSGNYEQYF	TGTGCCAGCAGTTACTCGTCTAGCGGGAACTACGAGCAGTACTTC
TRBJ1-1	TRBV30	.	.	CAWRQLNTEAFF	TGTGCCTGGAGACAGCTGAACACTGAAGCTTTCTTT
TRBJ2-7	TRBV24-1	TRBD1	few	CATSDAGDRSSYEQYF	TGTGCCACCAGTGATGCCGGGGACAGGAGCTCCTACGAGCAGTACTTC
TRBJ2-7	TRBV6-5	.	few	CASTRGGGYEQYF	TGTGCCAGCACAAGGGGAGGAGGCTACGAGCAGTACTTC
TRBJ2-7	TRBV19	.	few	CASSRGQNYEQYF	TGTGCCAGTAGTAGAGGACAGAATTACGAGCAGTACTTC
TRBJ2-1	TRBV5-1	.	.	CASSPPAGSNEQFF	TGCGCCAGCAGCCCCCCGGCGGGGAGCAATGAGCAGTTCTTC
TRBJ2-1	TRBV19	TRBD1	.	CASSWGQGNNEQFF	TGTGCCAGTAGCTGGGGACAGGGAAACAATGAGCAGTTCTTC
TRBJ1-1	TRBV5-1	.	.	CASSLLYGTEAFF	TGCGCCAGCAGCTTGTTATACGGCACTGAAGCTTTCTTT
TRBJ1-1	TRBV10-3	.	.	CAISDDRHLNTEAFF	TGTGCCATCAGTGACGACAGGCACTTGAACACTGAAGCTTTCTTT
TRBJ2-1	TRBV6-5	.	once	CASTEGGAVYEQFF	TGTGCCAGCACAGAGGGGGGGGCGGTGTATGAGCAGTTCTTC
TRBJ1-2	TRBV19	TRBD1	.	CASTRDSIYGYTF	TGTGCCAGTACCCGGGACAGTATTTATGGCTACACCTTC
TRBJ1-2	TRBV2	.	.	CASSESARGDGYTF	TGTGCCAGCAGTGAAAGCGCTCGGGGAGATGGCTACACCTTC
TRBJ2-5	TRBV5-4	TRBD2	.	CASSLRGNSGREETQYF	TGTGCCAGCAGCTTGAGGGGTAATAGCGGGAGGGAGGAGACCCAGTACTTC
TRBJ1-6	TRBV19	TRBD1	.	CASSNRDRGVRSPLHF	TGTGCCAGTAGTAACCGGGACAGGGGAGTTCGGTCACCCCTCCACTTT